This T cell receptor (beta chain) was found in a study of T cell repertoires in cytomegalovirus infection. Study context: It can be stated that public TCR beta signatures indicated CMV infection as well as a matching HLA type. Points from the study as a whole: Predominance within the ex vivo response was attributable to HLA-C-restricted CMV-specific TCR beta clonotypes.

Note on this clonotype: The antigen is unknown. A junction boundary mismatches the germline segment, possibly from a read error.

A single record per CDR3 protein comes from TCRdb applying MiXCR to the reads. The sample contains 300,000 to 450,000 distinct CDR3 sequences, around a sixth of which appear only once. CDR3 length: 15 amino acids. Germline CDR1 and CDR2: LGHDT and YNNKEL (reference sequence). The rearrangement uses TRBV3-1 and TRBJ2-7, with D perhaps matching TRBD2 (7 bases). This receptor was taken from a human donor in good health (CMV status not recorded). Some clones in this sample may be carry-over from other donors' samples. Sequencing was done on a sample of PBMCs. DNA for the CDR3: TGTGCCAGCACCCAAGGGGGAGGGCCAATCTACGAGCAGTACTTC. Its protein product is CASTQGGGPIYEQYF.